Presented here are 13 T cell receptor beta chains from one specimen sequenced in a study of cytomegalovirus exposure and HLA in healthy donors. Primers for the PCR totalled 60 Vbeta and 13 Jbeta. The repertoire was sequenced with immunoSEQ multiplex PCR; TCRdb's copy has only in-frame clones and lacks some. The table has 120,000 or so clones, 83% seen once. The sample was PBMCs. The receptors here all came from a woman aged 35 to 49 in good health and CMV-seropositive.

This clone appeared once. The chain combines TRBV10-1 with TRBJ2-3; no definite D call. V was shortened by 0 bases and J by 0 bases, with 10 bases between the two germline ends. Germline V CDR1 and CDR2: WNHNN, SYGVQD (reference sequence). The CDR3 is 16 residues long. Written as DNA, the CDR3 is TGCGCCAGCAGTGAGTCTCGCGGCGGTAGCACAGATACGCAGTATTTT. This codes for CASSESRGGSTDTQYF.

V and J are TRBV2 and TRBJ1-4; perhaps TRBD1 as D (5 bases). This CDR3 has 12 amino acids. Germline values: CDR1 SNHLY, CDR2 FYNNEI. The V and J ends lost 6 bases and 7 bases respectively, with 9 bases between them. The CDR3 spells CASSGQGEKLFF. In DNA form, the CDR3 reads TGTGCCAGCAGCGGGCAGGGTGAAAAACTGTTTTTT.

The chain couples TRBV28 to TRBJ2-7; a possible D gene is TRBD2 (5 bases). Germline CDR1 reads MDHEN; CDR2 reads SYDVKM. The CDR3 is 12 amino acids. The germline V and J ends were trimmed by 5 bases and 2 bases, with 7 bases remaining between them. The CDR3, as DNA: TGTGCCAGCAGTCCCGGGACCTACGAGCAGTACTTC. It codes for CASSPGTYEQYF.

The J gene is TRBJ1-5, the V gene TRBV9; D is possibly TRBD1 (5 bases). The CDR3 covers 15 residues. Germline-derived CDR1 and CDR2 are SGDLS and YYNGEE. Trimming took 1 base from V and 1 from J, leaving 9 bases between them. DNA for the CDR3: TGTGCCAGCAGCGTACAGGGAGGAAGCAATCAGCCCCAGCATTTT. This translates into CASSVQGGSNQPQHF.

With regard to this clone: The sample holds other DNA sequences that translate to the same CDR3. The chain joins TRBV9 to TRBJ2-7; 8 positions match TRBD2. J was trimmed by 3 bases and V by 0 bases; bases with no gene match: 2. CDR3 size: 14 residues. From germline, CDR1 is SGDLS and CDR2 YYNGEE. For the CDR3, the DNA is TGTGCCAGCAGCGTAGTGGCGGGAGGCTACGAGCAGTACTTC. Translated: CASSVVAGGYEQYF.

V usage is TRBV6-6 and J usage is TRBJ2-2; TRBD1 matches at 9 bases. V lost 6 bases to trimming and J lost 7 bases; unmatched junction nucleotides: 9. Per germline, CDR1 MNHNY and CDR2 SVGAGI (reference sequence). CDR3 length: 15 amino acids. In DNA form, the CDR3 reads TGTGCCAGCAGCCGCGGACAGGGGTGGATCGGGGAGCTGTTTTTT. Amino acids: CASSRGQGWIGELFF.

This chain connects TRBV2 to TRBJ1-5; D possibly corresponds to TRBD1 (6 bases). Trimming removed 8 bases from V and 3 bases from J, with 23 bases in between. The CDR3 runs to 17 residues. Germline V gene sequence: CDR1 SNHLY, CDR2 FYNNEI. CDR3 amino acids: CASDPGTPPRANQPQHF. The CDR3 nucleotides are TGTGCCAGCGATCCCGGGACACCTCCCCGTGCCAATCAGCCCCAGCATTTT.

The rearrangement uses TRBV11-2 and TRBJ2-7, with 7 bases that match TRBD2. V lost 4 bases, J lost 7 bases, and 16 bases stayed unmatched. The CDR3 covers 16 residues. The germline gives CDR1 SGHAT, CDR2 FQNNGV. CDR3 sequence (DNA): TGTGCCAGCAGCTCACACCTTGGCGGGAGTCCGTGGGAGCAGTACTTC. Protein product: CASSSHLGGSPWEQYF.

This clone was detected only a few times. This rearrangement joins TRBV7-3 to TRBJ2-1; tentative D call: TRBD2 (6 bases). V shed 3 bases and J shed 0 bases, with 12 bases lying between them. The CDR3 consists of 16 residues. CDR1 and CDR2 from the germline V gene are SGHTA and FQGTGA. This CDR3 reads CASSFQGGVSYNEQFF. The CDR3 DNA reads TGTGCCAGCAGCTTCCAGGGCGGGGTCTCCTACAATGAGCAGTTCTTC. The variable domain in full, completed from reference TRBV7-3 and TRBJ2-1, reads GAGVSQTPSNKVTEKGKYVELRCDPISGHTALYWYRQSLGQGPEFLIYFQGTGAADDSGLPNDRFFAVRPEGSVSTLKIQRTERGDSAVYLCASSFQGGVSYNEQFFGPGTRLTVL.

This clone was detected once. The V and J genes are TRBV5-8 and TRBJ2-7; a possible D gene is TRBD1 (6 bases). Deletions cut 3 bases from V and 6 bases from J, with 16 bases between. This CDR3 comprises 14 residues. Germline CDR1 and CDR2: SGHTS and YDEGEE. The CDR3 region is CASSSGQPRGEQYF. CDR3 in DNA: TGTGCCAGCAGCTCAGGACAGCCTCGGGGCGAGCAGTACTTC.

This clone was counted a single time. The chain employs TRBV6-4 and TRBJ1-5; 9 bases agree with TRBD1. Germline CDR1 is MRHNA and CDR2 is SNTAGT. This CDR3 comprises 15 residues. J gave up 5 bases and V 5 bases, and 7 bases lay outside the gene matches. CDR3 residues: CASSPSTGGDQPQHF. The CDR3 region has the DNA TGTGCCAGCAGTCCTTCTACAGGGGGCGATCAGCCCCAGCATTTT.

This clone was seen a few times. Germline and junction disagree at one end, which may indicate a read error. This chain connects TRBV7-9 to TRBJ2-3; no clear D gene. CDR3 length: 14 residues. Germline assignment: CDR1 SEHNR and CDR2 FQNEAQ (reference sequence). CDR3 in DNA: TGTTCCAGCAGCTTTGGCAGATTCACAGATACGCAGTATTTT. It codes for CSSSFGRFTDTQYF.

The rearrangement links TRBV10-1 to TRBJ1-1; 8 bases fit TRBD1. V lost 6 bases to trimming and J lost 3 bases; unmatched junction nucleotides: 6. Germline CDR1 and CDR2: WNHNN and SYGVQD (reference sequence). CDR3 length equals 14 residues. The DNA for the CDR3 is TGCGCCAGCAGGGAACAGGGGGGGGACACTGAAGCTTTCTTT. Encoded protein: CASREQGGDTEAFF.